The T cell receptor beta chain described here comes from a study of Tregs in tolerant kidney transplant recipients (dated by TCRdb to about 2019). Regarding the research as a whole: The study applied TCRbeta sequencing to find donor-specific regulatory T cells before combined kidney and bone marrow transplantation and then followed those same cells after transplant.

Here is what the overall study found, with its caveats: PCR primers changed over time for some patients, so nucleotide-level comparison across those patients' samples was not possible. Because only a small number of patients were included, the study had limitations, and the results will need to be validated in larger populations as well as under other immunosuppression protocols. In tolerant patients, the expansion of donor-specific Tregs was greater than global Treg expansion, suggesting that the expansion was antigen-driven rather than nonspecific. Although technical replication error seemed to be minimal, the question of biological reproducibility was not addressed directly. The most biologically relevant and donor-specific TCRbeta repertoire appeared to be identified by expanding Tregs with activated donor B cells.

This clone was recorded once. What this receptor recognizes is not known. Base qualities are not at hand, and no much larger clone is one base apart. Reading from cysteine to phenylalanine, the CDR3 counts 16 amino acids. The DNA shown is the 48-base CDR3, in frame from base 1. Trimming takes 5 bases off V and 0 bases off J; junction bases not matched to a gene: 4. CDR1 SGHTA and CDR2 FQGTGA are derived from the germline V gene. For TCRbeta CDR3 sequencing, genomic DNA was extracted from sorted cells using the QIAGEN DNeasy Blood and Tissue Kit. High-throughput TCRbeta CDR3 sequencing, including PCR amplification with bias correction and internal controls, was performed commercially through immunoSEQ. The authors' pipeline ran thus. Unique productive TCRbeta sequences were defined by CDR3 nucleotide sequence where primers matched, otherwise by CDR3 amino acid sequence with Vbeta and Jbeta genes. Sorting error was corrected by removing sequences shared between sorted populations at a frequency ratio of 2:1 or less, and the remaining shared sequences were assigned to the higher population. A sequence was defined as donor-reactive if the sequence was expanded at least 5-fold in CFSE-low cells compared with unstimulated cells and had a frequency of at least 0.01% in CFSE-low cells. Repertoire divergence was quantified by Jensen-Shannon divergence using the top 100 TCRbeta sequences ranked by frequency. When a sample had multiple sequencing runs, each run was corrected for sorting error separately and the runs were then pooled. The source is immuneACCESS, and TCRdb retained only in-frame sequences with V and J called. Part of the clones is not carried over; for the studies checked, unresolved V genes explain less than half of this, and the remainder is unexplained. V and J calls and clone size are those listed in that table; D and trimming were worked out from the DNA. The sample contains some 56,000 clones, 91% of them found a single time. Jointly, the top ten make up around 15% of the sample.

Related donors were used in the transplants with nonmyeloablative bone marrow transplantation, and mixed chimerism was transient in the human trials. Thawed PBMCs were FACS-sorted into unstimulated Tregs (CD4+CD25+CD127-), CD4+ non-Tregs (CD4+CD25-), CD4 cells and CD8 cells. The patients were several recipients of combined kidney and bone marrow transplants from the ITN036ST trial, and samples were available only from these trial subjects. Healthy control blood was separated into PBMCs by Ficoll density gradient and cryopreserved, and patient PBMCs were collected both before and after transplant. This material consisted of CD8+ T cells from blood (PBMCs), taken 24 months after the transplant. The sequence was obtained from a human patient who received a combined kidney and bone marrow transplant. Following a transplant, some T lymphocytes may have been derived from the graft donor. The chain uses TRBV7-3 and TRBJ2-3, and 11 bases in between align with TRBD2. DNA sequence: TGTGCCAGCAGCCCCTTAGCGGGAGGGAGCACAGATACGCAGTATTTT. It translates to CASSPLAGGSTDTQYF.